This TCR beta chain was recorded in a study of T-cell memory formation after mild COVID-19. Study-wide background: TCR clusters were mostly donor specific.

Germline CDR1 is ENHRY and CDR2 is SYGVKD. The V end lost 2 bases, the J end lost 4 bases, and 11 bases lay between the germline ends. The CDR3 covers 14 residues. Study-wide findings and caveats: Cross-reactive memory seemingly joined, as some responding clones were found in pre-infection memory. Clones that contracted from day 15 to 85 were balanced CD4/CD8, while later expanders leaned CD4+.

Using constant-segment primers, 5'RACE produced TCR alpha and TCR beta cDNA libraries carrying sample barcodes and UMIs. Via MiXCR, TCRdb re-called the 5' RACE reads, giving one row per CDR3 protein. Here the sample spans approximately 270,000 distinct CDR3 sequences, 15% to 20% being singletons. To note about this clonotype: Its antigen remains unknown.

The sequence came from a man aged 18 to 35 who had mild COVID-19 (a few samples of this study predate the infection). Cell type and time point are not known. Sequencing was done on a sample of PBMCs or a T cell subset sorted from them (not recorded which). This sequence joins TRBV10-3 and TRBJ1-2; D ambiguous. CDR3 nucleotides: TGTGCCATCAGTGAGCCCGAAGTGCTCTATGGCTACACCTTC. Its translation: CAISEPEVLYGYTF.